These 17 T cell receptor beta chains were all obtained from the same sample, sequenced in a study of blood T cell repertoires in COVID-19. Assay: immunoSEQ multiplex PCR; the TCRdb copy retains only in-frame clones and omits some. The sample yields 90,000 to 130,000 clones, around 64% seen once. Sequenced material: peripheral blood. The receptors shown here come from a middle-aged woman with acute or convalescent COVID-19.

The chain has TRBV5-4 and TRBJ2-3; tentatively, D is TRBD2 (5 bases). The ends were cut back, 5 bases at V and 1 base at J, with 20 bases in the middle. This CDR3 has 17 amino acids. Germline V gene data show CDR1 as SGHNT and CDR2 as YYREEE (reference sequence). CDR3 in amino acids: CASRPGGRTSGTDTQYF. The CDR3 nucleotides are TGTGCCAGCAGACCTGGTGGGAGAACTTCTGGCACAGATACGCAGTATTTT.

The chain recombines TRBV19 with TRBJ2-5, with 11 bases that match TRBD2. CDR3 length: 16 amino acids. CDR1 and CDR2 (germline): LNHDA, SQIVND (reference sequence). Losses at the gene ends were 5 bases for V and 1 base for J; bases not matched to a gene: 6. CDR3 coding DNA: TGTGCCAGTAGTTTCAGTAGCGGGGGGGGCCAAGAGACCCAGTACTTC. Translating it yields CASSFSSGGGQETQYF. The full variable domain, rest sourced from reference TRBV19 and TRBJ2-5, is DGGITQSPKYLFRKEGQNVTLSCEQNLNHDAMYWYRQDPGQGLRLIYYSQIVNDFQKGDIAEGYSVSREKKESFPLTVTSAQKNPTAFYLCASSFSSGGGQETQYFGPGTRLLVL.

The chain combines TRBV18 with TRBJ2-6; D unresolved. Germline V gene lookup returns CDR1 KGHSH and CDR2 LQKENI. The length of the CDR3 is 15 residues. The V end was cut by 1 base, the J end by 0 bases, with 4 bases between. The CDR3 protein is CASSPLSSGANVLTF. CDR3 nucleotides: TGTGCCAGCTCACCACTCAGCTCTGGGGCCAACGTCCTGACTTTC.

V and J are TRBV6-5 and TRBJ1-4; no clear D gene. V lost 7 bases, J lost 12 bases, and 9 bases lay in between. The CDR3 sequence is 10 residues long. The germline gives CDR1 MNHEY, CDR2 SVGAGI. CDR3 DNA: TGTGCCAGCACGCAGGCAGAACTGTTTTTT. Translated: CASTQAELFF.

CDR3 DNA: TGTGCCTGGAAGACGCCAGGCAGTCTCTCTGGGGCCAACGTCCTGACTTTC. Translating gives CAWKTPGSLSGANVLTF. The chain employs TRBV30 and TRBJ2-6; D uncertain. Trimming pared 4 bases from V and 0 bases from J, leaving 16 bases between. Germline CDR1 and CDR2: GTSNPN and SVGIG (reference sequence). This CDR3 has 17 residues. Supplemented by reference TRBV30 and TRBJ2-6, the full variable domain reads SQTIHQWPATLVQPVGSPLSLECTVEGTSNPNLYWYRQAAGRGLQLLFYSVGIGQISSEVPQNLSASRPQDRQFILSSKKLLLSDSGFYLCAWKTPGSLSGANVLTFGAGSRLTVL.

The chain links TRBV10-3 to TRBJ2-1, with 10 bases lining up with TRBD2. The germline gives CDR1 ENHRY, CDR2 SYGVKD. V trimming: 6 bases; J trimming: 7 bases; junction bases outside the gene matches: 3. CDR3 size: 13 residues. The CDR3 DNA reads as TGTGCCATCAGAAGCGGGGGGGCGAATGAGCAGTTCTTC. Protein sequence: CAIRSGGANEQFF.

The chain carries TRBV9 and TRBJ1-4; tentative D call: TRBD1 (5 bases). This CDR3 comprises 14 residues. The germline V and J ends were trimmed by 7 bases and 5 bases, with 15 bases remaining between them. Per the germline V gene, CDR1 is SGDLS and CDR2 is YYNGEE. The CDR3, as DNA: TGTGCCAGCGGGGGGGAGACGACCAATGAAAAACTGTTTTTT. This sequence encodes CASGGETTNEKLFF.

CDR3 loop: CASSLDRDRVSGANVLTF. CDR3 sequence (DNA): TGTGCCAGCAGCTTGGACCGGGACAGGGTCTCTGGGGCCAACGTCCTGACTTTC. The chain couples TRBV5-8 to TRBJ2-6; 9 bases agree with TRBD1. The trim removed 0 bases at V and 0 bases at J, leaving 4 bases unmatched. This CDR3 region has 18 residues. Per germline, CDR1 SGHTS and CDR2 YDEGEE.

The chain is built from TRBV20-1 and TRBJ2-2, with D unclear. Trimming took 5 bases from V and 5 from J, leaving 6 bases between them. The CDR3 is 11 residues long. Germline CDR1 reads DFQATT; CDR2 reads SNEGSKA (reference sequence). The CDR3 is CSASTTGELFF. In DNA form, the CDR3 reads TGCAGTGCTTCGACTACCGGGGAGCTGTTTTTT.

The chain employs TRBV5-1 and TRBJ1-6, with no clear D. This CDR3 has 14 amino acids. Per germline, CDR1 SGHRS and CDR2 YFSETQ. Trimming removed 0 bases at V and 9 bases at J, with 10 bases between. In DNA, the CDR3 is TGCGCCAGCAGCTTGGGACAATACTCTTCACCCCTCCACTTT. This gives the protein CASSLGQYSSPLHF.

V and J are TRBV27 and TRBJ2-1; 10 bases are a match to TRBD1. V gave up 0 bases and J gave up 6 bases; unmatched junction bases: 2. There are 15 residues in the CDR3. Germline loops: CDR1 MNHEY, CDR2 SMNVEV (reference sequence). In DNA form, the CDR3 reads TGTGCCAGCAGTTTATCCGGGACAGGGGTCAATGAGCAGTTCTTC. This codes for CASSLSGTGVNEQFF.

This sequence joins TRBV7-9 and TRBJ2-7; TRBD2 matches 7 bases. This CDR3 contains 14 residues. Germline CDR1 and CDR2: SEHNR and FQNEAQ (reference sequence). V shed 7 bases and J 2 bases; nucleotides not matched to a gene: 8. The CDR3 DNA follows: TGTGCCAGCACCCCCGGGACTATCGCCTACGAGCAGTACTTC. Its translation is CASTPGTIAYEQYF.

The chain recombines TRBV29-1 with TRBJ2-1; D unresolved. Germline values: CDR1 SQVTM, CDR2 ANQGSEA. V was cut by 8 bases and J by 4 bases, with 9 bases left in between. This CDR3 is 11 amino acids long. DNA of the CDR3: TGCAGCTTTAGAATATACAATGAGCAGTTCTTC. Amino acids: CSFRIYNEQFF.

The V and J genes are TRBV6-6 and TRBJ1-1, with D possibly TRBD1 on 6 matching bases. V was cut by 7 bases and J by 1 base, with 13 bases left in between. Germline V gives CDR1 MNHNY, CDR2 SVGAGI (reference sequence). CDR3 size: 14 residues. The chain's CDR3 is CASTYSQGNTEAFF. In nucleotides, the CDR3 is TGTGCCAGCACCTACTCACAGGGGAACACTGAAGCTTTCTTT.

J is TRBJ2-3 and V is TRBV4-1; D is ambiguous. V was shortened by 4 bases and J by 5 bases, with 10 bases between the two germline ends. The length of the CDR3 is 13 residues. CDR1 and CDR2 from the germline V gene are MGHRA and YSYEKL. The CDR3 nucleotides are TGCGCCAGCAGCCCCCGACTCCTAGATACGCAGTATTTT. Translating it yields CASSPRLLDTQYF.

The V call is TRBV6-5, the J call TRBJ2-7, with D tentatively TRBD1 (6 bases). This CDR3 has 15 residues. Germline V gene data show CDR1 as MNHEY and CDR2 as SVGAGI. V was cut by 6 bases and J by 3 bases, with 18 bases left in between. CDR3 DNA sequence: TGTGCCAGCAGACCTACTTTTACAGGGCACTACGAGCAGTACTTC. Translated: CASRPTFTGHYEQYF.

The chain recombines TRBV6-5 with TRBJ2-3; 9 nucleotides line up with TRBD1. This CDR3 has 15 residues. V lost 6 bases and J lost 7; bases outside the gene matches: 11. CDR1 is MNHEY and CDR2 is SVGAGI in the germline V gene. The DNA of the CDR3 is TGTGCCAGCAGAGAGGGACAGGGTGGGCGGAATACGCAGTATTTT. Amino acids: CASREGQGGRNTQYF.